Listed below are T cell receptor beta chains from one sample, sequenced in a study of cytomegalovirus exposure and HLA in healthy donors. The table came from immunoSEQ multiplex PCR; TCRdb's copy has only in-frame clones and leaves some out. The data hold 120,000 or so clones, with about 78% observed a single time. The material sequenced was PBMCs. The source of these receptors is a woman in her thirties or forties in good health and CMV-seropositive. The CDR3 runs from the conserved cysteine through the conserved F or W. The order of the fields is D gene, V gene, CDR3 length, clone size, J gene, CDR3 DNA, CDR3 protein. D genes are given only for firm matches. Not every row has a clone size; where given, it reads once, few, many or a size class.

D: -
V: TRBV6-5
length: 13
size: -
J: TRBJ1-2
DNA: TGTGCCAGCAGTTGGGGGGGAACCTATGGCTACACCTTC
CDR3: CASSWGGTYGYTF

D: TRBD1
V: TRBV27
length: 15
size: -
J: TRBJ1-1
DNA: TGTGCCAGCAGTTATAGGGACAGGACGAACACTGAAGCTTTCTTT
CDR3: CASSYRDRTNTEAFF

D: TRBD1
V: TRBV11-1
length: 16
size: -
J: TRBJ2-7
DNA: TGTGCCAGCAGCGCCTACTCCGGGACAGGGAGTTACGAGCAGTACTTC
CDR3: CASSAYSGTGSYEQYF

D: -
V: TRBV5-8
length: 16
size: -
J: TRBJ2-5
DNA: TGTGCCAGCAGCTTGGTGGCGGGGCTCATGAGGGAGACCCAGTACTTC
CDR3: CASSLVAGLMRETQYF

D: -
V: TRBV7-8
length: 17
size: once
J: TRBJ2-6
DNA: TGTGCCAGCAGCTTCTTCGTTGGAGGGGCCGGGGCCAACGTCCTGACTTTC
CDR3: CASSFFVGGAGANVLTF

D: TRBD1
V: TRBV6-5
length: 15
size: -
J: TRBJ1-5
DNA: TGTGCCAGCAGGCAAGGGACAGGCCGCAATCAGCCCCAGCATTTT
CDR3: CASRQGTGRNQPQHF

D: -
V: TRBV6-1
length: 15
size: once
J: TRBJ1-5
DNA: TGTGCCAGCAGTTTGAAGGGGATCCACAATCAGCCCCAGCATTTT
CDR3: CASSLKGIHNQPQHF

D: -
V: TRBV2
length: 13
size: -
J: TRBJ1-2
DNA: TGTGCCAGCAGTGAAGGACAGACTGATGGCTACACCTTC
CDR3: CASSEGQTDGYTF

D: -
V: TRBV4-1
length: 15
size: once
J: TRBJ2-7
DNA: TGCGCCAGCAGCCAAGACCGGGTTCGAGTCTACGAGCAGTACTTC
CDR3: CASSQDRVRVYEQYF

D: -
V: TRBV2
length: 15
size: -
J: TRBJ1-6
DNA: TGTGCCAGTGGGGGGGAGAGCTCCTATAATTCACCCCTCCACTTT
CDR3: CASGGESSYNSPLHF

D: TRBD2
V: TRBV9
length: 15
size: -
J: TRBJ2-3
DNA: TGTGCCAGCAGCAAGACTAGCGGGGACTACGATACGCAGTATTTT
CDR3: CASSKTSGDYDTQYF

D: -
V: TRBV7-3
length: 14
size: -
J: TRBJ2-2
DNA: TGTGCCAGCAGCTTGACAGAGAACACCGGGGAGCTGTTTTTT
CDR3: CASSLTENTGELFF

D: -
V: TRBV6-1
length: 11
size: few
J: TRBJ1-5
DNA: TGTGCCAGCAGTGCGGGAGGGGCCCAGCATTTT
CDR3: CASSAGGAQHF

D: TRBD1
V: TRBV12-5
length: 13
size: -
J: TRBJ1-6
DNA: TGTGCTAGTGGACAGGGGCATAATTCACCCCTCCACTTT
CDR3: CASGQGHNSPLHF

D: -
V: TRBV10-3
length: 17
size: -
J: TRBJ1-2
DNA: TGTGCCATCCGACAGACCGGTAGGCTTTCTATGGACTATGGCTACACCTTC
CDR3: CAIRQTGRLSMDYGYTF

D: -
V: TRBV4-1
length: 13
size: -
J: TRBJ1-2
DNA: TGCGCCAGCAGCCAAGATCATAACTATGGCTACACCTTC
CDR3: CASSQDHNYGYTF

D: -
V: TRBV2
length: 14
size: -
J: TRBJ1-6
DNA: TGTGCCAGCAGTGGTACAGGTTATAATTCACCCCTCCACTTT
CDR3: CASSGTGYNSPLHF

D: -
V: TRBV12-5
length: 14
size: -
J: TRBJ1-1
DNA: TGTGCTAGTGGTCCTGGGCAAAAGAACACTGAAGCTTTCTTT
CDR3: CASGPGQKNTEAFF

D: TRBD1
V: TRBV4-3
length: 16
size: -
J: TRBJ2-7
DNA: TGCGCCAGCAGCCAAGAAACGGGACAGGGGGCCTACGAGCAGTACTTC
CDR3: CASSQETGQGAYEQYF

D: -
V: TRBV20-1
length: 11
size: -
J: TRBJ1-1
DNA: TGCAGTGCTAGGAGTGGCACTGAAGCTTTCTTT
CDR3: CSARSGTEAFF

D: TRBD1
V: TRBV6-6
length: 15
size: -
J: TRBJ2-2
DNA: TGTGCCAGCAGTTCGGGACAGCTAAACACCGGGGAGCTGTTTTTT
CDR3: CASSSGQLNTGELFF

D: -
V: TRBV5-1
length: 16
size: -
J: TRBJ1-4
DNA: TGCGCCAGCAGCCGAACAGGACAGCCGAGGAATGAAAAACTGTTTTTT
CDR3: CASSRTGQPRNEKLFF

D: TRBD1
V: TRBV2
length: 14
size: -
J: TRBJ1-5
DNA: TGTGCCAGCAGCCAACAGGGGACGGCTCAGCCCCAGCATTTT
CDR3: CASSQQGTAQPQHF